This T cell receptor beta chain emerged from a study of identical twins. CDR1 is SNHLY, CDR2 FYNNEI, per germline. The CDR3 has 17 amino acids. The V gene lost 7 bases and the J gene lost 2 bases, with 22 bases spanning the gap. In this sample, this clonotype turned up a few times. TCRdb reanalysed the 5' RACE reads using MiXCR and keeps one entry per CDR3 protein. The table records some 790,000 distinct CDR3 sequences, 15% to 20% of them present only once. These data were also filed under a second study, of T cells expressing NK-cell markers. As that study records: Seven sequenced donors out of eight were HCMV-seropositive, one seronegative.

The sequenced sample was PBMCs. This chain uses TRBV2 with TRBJ2-3; no definite D call. The clonotype originates from a woman under 30 in good health. The CDR3 nucleotides are TGTGCCAGCATATATCTGGAGAGGAGTGGTGTCACAGATACGCAGTATTTT. This encodes CASIYLERSGVTDTQYF.